The table lists the clone carrying this T cell receptor (beta chain) with a few counts. Its cognate antigen is unknown. Trimming stripped 3 bases from V and 3 bases from J, with 12 bases between. The germline V gene encodes CDR1 SNHLY and CDR2 FYNNEI. The CDR3 contains 15 residues. This entry comes from a study of post-analysis software for immune sequencing data. Study overall: Both relapsing-remitting and secondary progressive multiple sclerosis featured among the disease courses, as did progressive-relapsing multiple sclerosis.

Study-level results: F measure grouped same-batch samples tightly together. In patients, about five TRBV segments were more frequent than in controls, with TRBV5-6, TRBV5-1 and TRBV20-1 among them.

Included in the TCR beta cDNA libraries were unique molecular identifiers. TCRdb fed the PCR reads into MiXCR, producing one record per CDR3 protein. This table has about 540,000 distinct CDR3 sequences, about a third appearing once. The material sequenced was blood. The source of this sequence is a girl between 2 and 17 years old with multiple sclerosis. The chain uses TRBV2 and TRBJ2-1; D not resolved. In DNA form, the CDR3 reads TGTGCCAGCAGTGAGAGCAACGTTCTCTACAATGAGCAGTTCTTC. Protein: CASSESNVLYNEQFF.